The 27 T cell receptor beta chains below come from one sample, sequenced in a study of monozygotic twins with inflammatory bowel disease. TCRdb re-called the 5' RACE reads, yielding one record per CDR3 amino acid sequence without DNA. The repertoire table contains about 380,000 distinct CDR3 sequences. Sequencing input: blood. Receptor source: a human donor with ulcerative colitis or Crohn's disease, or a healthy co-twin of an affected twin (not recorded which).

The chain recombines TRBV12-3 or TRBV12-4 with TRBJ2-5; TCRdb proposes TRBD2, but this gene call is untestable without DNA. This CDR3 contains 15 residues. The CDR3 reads CASSSGGGTKETQYF.

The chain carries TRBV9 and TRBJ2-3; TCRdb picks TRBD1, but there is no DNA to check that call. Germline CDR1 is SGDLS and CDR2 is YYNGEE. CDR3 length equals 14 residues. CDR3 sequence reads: CASSARGTTDTQYF.

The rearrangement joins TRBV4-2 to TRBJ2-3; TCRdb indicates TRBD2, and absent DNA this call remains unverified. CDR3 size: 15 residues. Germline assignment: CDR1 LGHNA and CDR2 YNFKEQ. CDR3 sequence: CASSQLSGVTDTQYF.

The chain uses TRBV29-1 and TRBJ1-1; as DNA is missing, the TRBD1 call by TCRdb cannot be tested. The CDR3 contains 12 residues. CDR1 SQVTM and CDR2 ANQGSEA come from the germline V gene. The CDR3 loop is CSDTGGDTEAFF.

The CDR3: CASSWESYEQYF. V and J are TRBV7-8 and TRBJ2-7. CDR1 SGHVS and CDR2 FQNEAQ come from the germline V gene. This CDR3 comprises 12 residues.

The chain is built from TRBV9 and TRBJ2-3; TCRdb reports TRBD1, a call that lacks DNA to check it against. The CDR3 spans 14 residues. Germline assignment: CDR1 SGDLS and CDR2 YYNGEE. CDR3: CASSSSGRTDTQYF.

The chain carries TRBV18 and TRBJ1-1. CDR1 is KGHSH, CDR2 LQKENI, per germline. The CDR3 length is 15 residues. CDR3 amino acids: CASSPFDMKATEAFF.

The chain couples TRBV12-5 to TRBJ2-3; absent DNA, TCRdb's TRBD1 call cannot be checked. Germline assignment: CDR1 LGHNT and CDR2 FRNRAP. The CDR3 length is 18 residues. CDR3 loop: CASGLVRDGTSSTDTQYF.

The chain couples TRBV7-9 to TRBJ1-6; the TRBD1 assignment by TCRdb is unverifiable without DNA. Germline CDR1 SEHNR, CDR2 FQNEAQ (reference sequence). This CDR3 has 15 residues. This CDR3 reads CASSDTGRNGSPLHF. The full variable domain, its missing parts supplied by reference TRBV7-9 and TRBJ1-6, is DTGVSQNPRHKITKRGQNVTFRCDPISEHNRLYWYRQTLGQGPEFLTYFQNEAQLEKSRLLSDRFSAERPKGSFSTLEIQRTEQGDSAMYLCASSDTGRNGSPLHFGNGTRLTVT.

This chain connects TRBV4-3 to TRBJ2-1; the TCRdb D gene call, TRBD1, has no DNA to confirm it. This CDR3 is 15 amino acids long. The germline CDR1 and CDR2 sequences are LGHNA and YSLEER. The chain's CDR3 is CASSQAPGSYNEQFF.

The chain's CDR3 is CASSILAGGPTDTQYF. The chain is built from TRBV19 and TRBJ2-3; TCRdb gives TRBD2 as the D gene, but with no DNA this cannot be confirmed. CDR3 length: 16 amino acids. The germline CDR1 and CDR2 sequences are LNHDA and SQIVND (reference sequence).

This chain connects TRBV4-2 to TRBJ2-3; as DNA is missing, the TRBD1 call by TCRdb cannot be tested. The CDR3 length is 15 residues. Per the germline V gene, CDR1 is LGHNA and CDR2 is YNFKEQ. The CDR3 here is CASSRSGQSTDTQYF.

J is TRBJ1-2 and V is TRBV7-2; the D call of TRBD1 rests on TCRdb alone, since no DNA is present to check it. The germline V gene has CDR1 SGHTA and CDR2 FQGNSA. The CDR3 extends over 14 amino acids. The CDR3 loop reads CASSLGGGMYGYTF.

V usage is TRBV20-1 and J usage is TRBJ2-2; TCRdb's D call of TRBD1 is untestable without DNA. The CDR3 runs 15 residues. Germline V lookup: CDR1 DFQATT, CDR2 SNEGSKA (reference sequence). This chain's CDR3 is CSADRGRGNTGELFF.

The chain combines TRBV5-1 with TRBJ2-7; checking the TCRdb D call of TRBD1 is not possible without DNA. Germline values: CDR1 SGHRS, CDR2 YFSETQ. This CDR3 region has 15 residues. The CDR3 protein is CASSLEPGTGYEQYF.

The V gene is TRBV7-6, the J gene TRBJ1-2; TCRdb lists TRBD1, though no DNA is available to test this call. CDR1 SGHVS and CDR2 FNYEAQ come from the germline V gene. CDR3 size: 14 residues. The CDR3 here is CASSSWTGEDGYTF.

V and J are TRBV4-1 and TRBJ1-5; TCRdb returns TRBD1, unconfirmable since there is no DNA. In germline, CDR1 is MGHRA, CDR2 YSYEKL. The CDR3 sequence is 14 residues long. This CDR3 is CASSFTGSNQPQHF.

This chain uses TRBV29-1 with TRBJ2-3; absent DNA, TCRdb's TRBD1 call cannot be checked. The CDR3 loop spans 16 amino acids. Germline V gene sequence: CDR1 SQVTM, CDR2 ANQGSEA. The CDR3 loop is CSVERGGQLATDTQYF.

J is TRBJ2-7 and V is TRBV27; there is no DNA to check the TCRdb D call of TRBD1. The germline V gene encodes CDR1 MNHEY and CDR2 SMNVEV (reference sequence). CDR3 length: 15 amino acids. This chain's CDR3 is CASSFFYGAGSEQYF.

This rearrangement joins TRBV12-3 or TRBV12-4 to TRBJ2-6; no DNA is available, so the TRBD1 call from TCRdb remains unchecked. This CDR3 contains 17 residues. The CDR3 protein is CATLSYGRGSGANVLTF.

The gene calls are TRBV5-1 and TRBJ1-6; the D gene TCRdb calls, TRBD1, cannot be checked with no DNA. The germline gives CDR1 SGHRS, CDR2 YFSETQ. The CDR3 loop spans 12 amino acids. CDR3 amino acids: CASSSPDRTLHF. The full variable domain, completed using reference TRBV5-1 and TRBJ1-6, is KAGVTQTPRYLIKTRGQQVTLSCSPISGHRSVSWYQQTPGQGLQFLFEYFSETQRNKGNFPGRFSGRQFSNSRSEMNVSTLELGDSALYLCASSSPDRTLHFGNGTRLTVT.

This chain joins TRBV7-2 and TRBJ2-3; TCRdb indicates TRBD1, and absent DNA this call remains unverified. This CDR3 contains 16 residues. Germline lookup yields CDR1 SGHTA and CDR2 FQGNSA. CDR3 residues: CASTLAGTGVTDTQYF.

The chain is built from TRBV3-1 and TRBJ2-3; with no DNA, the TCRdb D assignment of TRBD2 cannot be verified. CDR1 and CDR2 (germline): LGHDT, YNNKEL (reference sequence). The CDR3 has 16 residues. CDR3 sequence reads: CASSGGLAGVIDTQYF.

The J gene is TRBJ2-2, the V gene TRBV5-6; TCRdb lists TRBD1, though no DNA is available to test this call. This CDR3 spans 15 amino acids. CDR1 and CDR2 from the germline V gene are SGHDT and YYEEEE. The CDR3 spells CASSFGGPGTGELFF.

This CDR3 reads CASRLARDNYGYTF. The chain joins TRBV6-2 or TRBV6-3 to TRBJ1-2; TCRdb calls TRBD1, which cannot be checked without DNA. CDR3 length: 14 amino acids. CDR1 MNHEY and CDR2 SVGEGT come from the germline V gene.

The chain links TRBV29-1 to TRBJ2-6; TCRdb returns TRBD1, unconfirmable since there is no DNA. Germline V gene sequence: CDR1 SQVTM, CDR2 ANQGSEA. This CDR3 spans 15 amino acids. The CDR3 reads CSVKKGGSGANVLTF.

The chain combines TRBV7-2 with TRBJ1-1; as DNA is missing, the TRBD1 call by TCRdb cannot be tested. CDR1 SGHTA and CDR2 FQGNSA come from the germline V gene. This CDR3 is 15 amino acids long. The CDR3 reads CASSPDRAGYTEAFF.